Listed here are 6 T cell receptor beta chains from one sample, sequenced in a study of T cells after yellow fever vaccination. One entry per CDR3 protein results from TCRdb running MiXCR on the 5' RACE reads. The sample contains about 200,000 distinct CDR3 sequences, approximately 3% of which appear only once. The specimen was CD4+ T cells sorted from PBMCs, collected 10 days after the yellow fever booster vaccination. The source is a man between 18 and 35 years old who received the YFV17D yellow fever vaccine.

This clonotype has a handful of counts. J is TRBJ2-2 and V is TRBV5-4; D is unresolved. Trimming removed 2 bases from V and 3 bases from J, with 11 bases in between. The V gene's germline CDR1 is SGHNT and CDR2 YYREEE (reference sequence). This CDR3 is built from 15 residues. The CDR3: CASSLRVDDTGELFF. The DNA for the CDR3 is TGTGCCAGCAGCTTAAGGGTGGATGACACCGGGGAGCTGTTTTTT.

In this sample, this clonotype turned up a few times. The V and J genes are TRBV19 and TRBJ2-5, with 7 bases aligning to TRBD2. The CDR3 contains 13 residues. Trimming removed 6 bases from V and 4 bases from J; junction bases left unmatched: 5. In germline, CDR1 is LNHDA, CDR2 SQIVND (reference sequence). The CDR3 protein is CASRSRGGETQYF. In DNA form, the CDR3 reads TGTGCCAGTAGATCACGCGGGGGAGAGACCCAGTACTTC.

This clonotype was seen a handful of times. The chain carries TRBV6-7 and TRBJ1-3; TRBD1 agrees at 7 bases. TRBV6-7 is labeled an ORF, and its function is uncertain. The CDR3 totals 18 residues. V was clipped by 4 bases and J by 0 bases; unmatched bases: 12. CDR3 DNA sequence: TGTGCCAGCAGTTCCTGGGGACAGCCCGAGTACTCTGGAAACACCATATATTTT. Protein sequence: CASSSWGQPEYSGNTIYF.

The chain is built from TRBV28 and TRBJ2-3; possible D gene TRBD1, 7 bases. Trimming removed 2 bases at V and 6 bases at J, with 15 bases between. Germline V gene sequence: CDR1 MDHEN, CDR2 SYDVKM. This CDR3 spans 15 amino acids. Here the CDR3 reads CASSLAGQRMDTQYF. The DNA of the CDR3 is TGTGCCAGCAGTTTAGCGGGACAGCGTATGGATACGCAGTATTTT.

This chain links TRBV3-1 with TRBJ2-3; 9 positions match TRBD2. Germline V gives CDR1 LGHDT, CDR2 YNNKEL (reference sequence). V trimming: 1 base; J trimming: 3 bases; junction bases outside the gene matches: 5. The CDR3 is made up of 16 amino acids. In nucleotides, the CDR3 is TGTGCCAGCAGCCAAGCTGGCGGGGGGGCGACAGATACGCAGTATTTT. Translated: CASSQAGGGATDTQYF.

The rearrangement links TRBV5-6 to TRBJ2-5, with TRBD2 matching over 9 bases. CDR3 length equals 14 residues. Losses at the gene ends were 4 bases for V and 3 bases for J; bases not matched to a gene: 4. Germline V gene sequence: CDR1 SGHDT, CDR2 YYEEEE. The CDR3 sequence is CASSPAGGEETQYF. The CDR3 nucleotides read TGTGCCAGCAGCCCAGCGGGGGGCGAAGAGACCCAGTACTTC.